Sequencing of this T cell receptor beta chain was carried out in a study of graft-versus-host responses after intestinal transplantation. Study background: Uniformly, recipients were administered anti-thymocyte globulin induction with subsequent tacrolimus and steroids for 2 to 3 years.

For this clone: The antigen remains undetermined.

The germline V gene encodes CDR1 SGHDT and CDR2 YYEEEE. Trimming cost V 2 bases and J 4 bases, with 13 bases left between them. The CDR3 spans 15 residues. Repertoires were generated with immunoSEQ multiplex PCR, while TCRdb's copy carries only in-frame clones and drops some. The sample lists 35,000 to 50,000 clones; about 95% were seen once. Notes on the study in general: There were GvH clones found in recipient marrow, and some of them appeared first in ileum or blood. Early post-transplant HvG declines were associated with peak circulating GvH clone levels.

V usage is TRBV5-6 and J usage is TRBJ1-5; D is uncertain. Sequencing was performed on PBMCs, taken more than 310 days after intestinal transplant. This receptor was identified in a human patient who received an intestinal transplant, so some T cells may come from the graft donor. For the CDR3, the DNA is TGTGCCAGCAGCTTTCTTACGGAACGAAATCAGCCCCAGCATTTT. It encodes CASSFLTERNQPQHF.